These 4 T cell receptor beta chains were sequenced from one sample in a study of cytotoxic CD8 clonotypes in ibrutinib-treated CLL. Produced via immunoSEQ multiplex PCR; TCRdb's table is partial and in-frame only. The table records over 120,000 clones, about 80% of them present only once. Here the sequenced sample was PBMCs, taken after 12 months of ibrutinib treatment. Source of these receptors: a human donor with chronic lymphocytic leukemia.

The chain recombines TRBV9 with TRBJ2-3; D possibly corresponds to TRBD2 (6 bases). CDR3 length: 16 residues. Germline CDR1 reads SGDLS; CDR2 reads YYNGEE. V lost 0 bases and J 4 bases, leaving 15 bases between the germline ends. CDR3 DNA sequence: TGTGCCAGCAGCGTAGGTCCGGGAGCTGGCGCAGATACGCAGTATTTT. Its translation is CASSVGPGAGADTQYF.

V gene TRBV11-2 combines with J gene TRBJ2-5, with 12 bases identical to TRBD2. Per the germline V gene, CDR1 is SGHAT and CDR2 is FQNNGV. With V trimmed by 5 bases and J by 2 bases, 15 bases remained unmatched. CDR3 size: 19 residues. CDR3 sequence: CASSPSGTSGYLLQETQYF. The CDR3 nucleotides are TGTGCCAGCAGCCCGTCCGGGACTAGCGGGTACTTACTTCAAGAGACCCAGTACTTC.

The chain links TRBV6-5 to TRBJ1-2; D perhaps matches TRBD1 (5 bases). Germline lookup yields CDR1 MNHEY and CDR2 SVGAGI. Between the trimmed V and J ends, which lost 6 bases and 5 bases, there was a span of 16 bases. This CDR3 comprises 14 residues. CDR3 amino acids: CASSRLGPGYGYTF. The CDR3 DNA sequence: TGTGCCAGCAGCCGTTTGGGGCCTGGGTATGGCTACACCTTC.

The chain employs TRBV5-1 and TRBJ2-1, with 12 bases fitting TRBD2. CDR1 and CDR2 (germline): SGHRS, YFSETQ. The junction had 6 bases not matched to a gene; V was cut back by 4 bases and J by 10 bases. This CDR3 is 14 amino acids long. The CDR3 region is CASSPWTSGNEQFF. The CDR3 bases are TGCGCCAGCAGCCCGTGGACTAGCGGGAACGAGCAGTTCTTC.